Listed here are 21 T cell receptor beta chains from one sample, sequenced in a study of T cells after yellow fever vaccination. TCRdb recomputed calls from the 5' RACE reads with MiXCR, one row per CDR3 protein. The sample carries 450,000 to 650,000 distinct CDR3 sequences, roughly 22% recorded once. The input for sequencing was PBMCs, taken roughly 20 days after the first yellow fever vaccination. The receptors come from a man between 18 and 29 years old who received the YFV17D yellow fever vaccine.

This clonotype was detected a few times. V usage is TRBV20-1 and J usage is TRBJ2-7, with D uncertain. The CDR3 has 11 residues. Germline-derived CDR1 and CDR2 are DFQATT and SNEGSKA (reference sequence). The V end lost 3 bases, the J end lost 3 bases, and 6 bases lay between the germline ends. Written as DNA, the CDR3 is TGCAGTGCTAGTTGGGGCTACGAGCAGTACTTC. Protein sequence: CSASWGYEQYF.

The chain employs TRBV5-1 and TRBJ2-5, with D uncertain. The CDR3 is 14 amino acids. V was pared by 0 bases and J by 2 bases, with 8 bases between. The germline CDR1 and CDR2 sequences are SGHRS and YFSETQ. The CDR3 DNA sequence: TGCGCCAGCAGCTTGGAGGCAGTACAAGAGACCCAGTACTTC. It translates to CASSLEAVQETQYF.

This clonotype appeared many times. The chain joins TRBV11-2 to TRBJ2-3; 12 nucleotides match TRBD2. With 1 base clipped from V and 4 bases from J, the junction kept 9 bases outside the gene matches. The length of the CDR3 is 18 residues. From germline, CDR1 is SGHAT and CDR2 FQNNGV. Here the CDR3 reads CASSLGTSGGLWADTQYF. In DNA, the CDR3 is TGTGCCAGCAGCTTAGGCACTAGCGGGGGGCTGTGGGCAGATACGCAGTATTTT.

The chain has TRBV4-1 and TRBJ2-7; D not resolved. The V gene lost 0 bases and the J gene lost 5 bases, with 14 bases spanning the gap. The length of the CDR3 is 15 residues. Germline CDR1 is MGHRA and CDR2 is YSYEKL. The CDR3 reads CASSQEVFAVDEQYF. The CDR3 nucleotides read TGCGCCAGCAGCCAAGAAGTCTTTGCAGTGGACGAGCAGTACTTC.

This chain links TRBV4-3 with TRBJ1-1; D gene uncertain. Trimming removed 3 bases from V and 4 bases from J, with 15 bases in between. The CDR3 consists of 15 residues. Per germline, CDR1 LGHNA and CDR2 YSLEER. The DNA for the CDR3 is TGCGCCAGCAGCCAGGGTTGGATAGTAGGCACTGAAGCTTTCTTT. This translates into CASSQGWIVGTEAFF.

This chain links TRBV20-1 with TRBJ2-2; D not resolved. The CDR3 contains 14 residues. Germline V gene sequence: CDR1 DFQATT, CDR2 SNEGSKA (reference sequence). V shed 5 bases and J shed 0 bases, with 10 bases lying between them. The DNA for the CDR3 is TGCAGTGCTCCGGGTGGGGCGAACACCGGGGAGCTGTTTTTT. It is translated as CSAPGGANTGELFF.

This clonotype was detected a few times. V usage is TRBV7-9 and J usage is TRBJ2-2, with D possibly matching TRBD1 (6 bases). CDR3 length: 13 residues. From germline, CDR1 is SEHNR and CDR2 FQNEAQ (reference sequence). The ends were cut back, 5 bases at V and 7 bases at J, with 11 bases in the middle. This CDR3 reads CASSLRTDGELFF. The CDR3 DNA sequence: TGTGCCAGCAGCCTTCGGACAGACGGGGAGCTGTTTTTT.

The chain couples TRBV4-2 to TRBJ1-1; 7 nucleotides line up with TRBD1. CDR3 size: 14 residues. Germline CDR1 is LGHNA and CDR2 is YNFKEQ. V lost 4 bases, J lost 0 bases, and 2 bases stayed unmatched. CDR3 nucleotide sequence: TGTGCCAGCAGCCCTGACAGGGTGAACACTGAAGCTTTCTTT. Protein: CASSPDRVNTEAFF.

This clonotype was seen a handful of times. The genes are TRBV5-4 and TRBJ2-4; TRBD1 might be the D (5 bases). In germline, CDR1 is SGHNT, CDR2 YYREEE (reference sequence). Trimming pared 4 bases from V and 5 bases from J, leaving 7 bases between. The CDR3 contains 12 residues. The CDR3 is CASSGAQNIQYF. CDR3 DNA sequence: TGTGCCAGCAGCGGGGCCCAAAACATTCAGTACTTC.

The rearrangement joins TRBV7-2 to TRBJ2-7; D is unresolved. Germline lookup yields CDR1 SGHTA and CDR2 FQGNSA. This CDR3 region has 13 residues. Trimming pared 5 bases from V and 3 bases from J, leaving 11 bases between. CDR3 loop: CASSPDGFYEQYV. As DNA, the CDR3 is TGTGCCAGCAGCCCGGACGGGTTCTACGAGCAGTACGTC.

This clonotype was counted only a few times. The chain has TRBV4-3 and TRBJ2-3, with D unclear. The CDR3 loop spans 17 amino acids. Per germline, CDR1 LGHNA and CDR2 YSLEER. V lost 0 bases and J 5 bases, leaving 18 bases between the germline ends. The CDR3 sequence: CASSQDLSGLGQDTQYF. For the CDR3, the DNA is TGCGCCAGCAGCCAAGATTTGTCCGGGCTCGGTCAAGATACGCAGTATTTT.

This rearrangement joins TRBV30 to TRBJ2-1; no clear D. The germline V and J ends were trimmed by 3 bases and 0 bases, with 9 bases remaining between them. CDR1 is GTSNPN, CDR2 SVGIG, per germline (reference sequence). The CDR3 extends over 14 amino acids. The CDR3 region is CAWRGVSSYNEQFF. The CDR3 DNA reads TGTGCCTGGAGGGGCGTGTCCTCCTACAATGAGCAGTTCTTC. Full variable domain (outside the CDR3, taken from reference TRBV30 and TRBJ2-1): SQTIHQWPATLVQPVGSPLSLECTVEGTSNPNLYWYRQAAGRGLQLLFYSVGIGQISSEVPQNLSASRPQDRQFILSSKKLLLSDSGFYLCAWRGVSSYNEQFFGPGTRLTVL.

This sequence joins TRBV10-3 and TRBJ1-3; D uncertain. The CDR3 has 13 amino acids. V lost 2 bases and J lost 0, with 2 bases in between. From germline, CDR1 is ENHRY and CDR2 SYGVKD. The CDR3 nucleotides are TGTGCCATCAGTGAGGTCTCTGGAAACACCATATATTTT. Its translation is CAISEVSGNTIYF.

This clonotype was seen many times. The rearrangement uses TRBV7-2 and TRBJ1-2; the D is unclear. The germline V gene has CDR1 SGHTA and CDR2 FQGNSA. The V end lost 1 base, the J end lost 1 base, and 4 bases lay between the germline ends. This CDR3 spans 13 amino acids. The CDR3 protein is CASSLGFNYGYTF. Here the CDR3 DNA reads TGTGCCAGCAGCTTAGGGTTTAACTATGGCTACACCTTC.

A few counts support this clonotype. V gene TRBV20-1 combines with J gene TRBJ1-6; 8 bases match TRBD1. V shed 2 bases, J shed 9 bases, and the junction held 3 bases outside the gene matches. The CDR3 loop spans 13 amino acids. Per the germline V gene, CDR1 is DFQATT and CDR2 is SNEGSKA (reference sequence). This chain's CDR3 is CSARSGQGSPLHF. CDR3 DNA: TGCAGTGCTAGATCCGGACAGGGTTCACCCCTCCACTTT.

The chain couples TRBV20-1 to TRBJ2-3, with D perhaps TRBD1 (7 bases). Trimming stripped 6 bases from V and 5 bases from J, with 21 bases between. The CDR3 is 15 amino acids. Looked up from germline, CDR1 is DFQATT and CDR2 is SNEGSKA (reference sequence). CDR3 region: CSAPQGGGVEDTQYF. CDR3 bases: TGCAGTGCGCCCCAGGGGGGCGGGGTTGAAGATACGCAGTATTTT.

This chain uses TRBV2 with TRBJ2-7, with 10 bases aligning to TRBD1. The germline V gene has CDR1 SNHLY and CDR2 FYNNEI. The CDR3 contains 14 residues. V dropped 10 bases and J dropped 2; count of bases not matched to a gene: 8. CDR3 sequence reads: CANGETGGTYEQYV. The CDR3 DNA sequence: TGTGCCAACGGAGAGACAGGGGGCACCTACGAGCAGTACGTC.

V is TRBV7-9 and J is TRBJ1-2; D is unresolved. Germline V lookup: CDR1 SEHNR, CDR2 FQNEAQ (reference sequence). The CDR3 totals 13 residues. Trimming stripped 2 bases from V and 8 bases from J, with 12 bases between. CDR3: CASSLRRNLGYTF. The CDR3, as DNA: TGTGCCAGCAGCTTACGGCGAAACCTAGGCTACACCTTC. The variable domain in full, with the rest retrieved from reference TRBV7-9 and TRBJ1-2, is DTGVSQNPRHKITKRGQNVTFRCDPISEHNRLYWYRQTLGQGPEFLTYFQNEAQLEKSRLLSDRFSAERPKGSFSTLEIQRTEQGDSAMYLCASSLRRNLGYTFGSGTRLTVV.

J is TRBJ2-1 and V is TRBV30; 7 bases match TRBD2. CDR3 length: 13 residues. V lost 4 bases to trimming and J lost 7 bases; unmatched junction nucleotides: 7. The germline CDR1 and CDR2 sequences are GTSNPN and SVGIG (reference sequence). DNA of the CDR3: TGTGCCTGGACCCAGCGGGGACCAAATGAGCAGTTCTTC. It yields the protein CAWTQRGPNEQFF.

This clonotype was seen many times. J is TRBJ2-3 and V is TRBV4-1, with 10 bases lining up with TRBD2. Germline V gene data show CDR1 as MGHRA and CDR2 as YSYEKL. The J segment lost 2 bases and the V segment lost 1 base, leaving 3 bases of the junction unmatched. The CDR3 has 16 amino acids. The DNA of the CDR3 is TGCGCCAGCAGCCAAGGACTAGCGGGTTTCACAGATACGCAGTATTTT. Its protein product is CASSQGLAGFTDTQYF.

The rearrangement joins TRBV5-5 to TRBJ1-4; D might be TRBD1 (5 bases). CDR3 length equals 14 residues. Trimming stripped 6 bases from V and 4 bases from J, with 13 bases between. CDR1 is SGHKS and CDR2 is YYEKEE in the germline V gene (reference sequence). The CDR3 DNA reads TGTGCCAGCACCCCTTGGGGGGGTAATGAAAAACTGTTTTTT. This encodes CASTPWGGNEKLFF.